This is a list of T cell receptor beta chains from one sample in a study of Graves' ophthalmopathy and Graves' hyperthyroidism. Each CDR3 protein is one row after TCRdb ran MiXCR on the multiplex PCR reads. The table includes about 620,000 distinct CDR3 sequences, about a fifth detected once. Sequencing input: peripheral blood. Every receptor here comes from a woman younger than 30 with stable Graves' hyperthyroidism. Some clones in this sample may be carry-over from other donors' samples. CDR3s include the opening cysteine and the closing phenylalanine or tryptophan. A D gene is named only where the DNA matches it firmly. Rows give clone size only sometimes, using once, few, many, or a class for an expanded clone.

CASSFFPTVTLNSPLHF TGTGCCAGCAGTTTTTTCCCGACAGTAACCCTTAATTCACCCCTCCACTTT NA TRBJ1-6 many TRBV12-3/TRBV12-4
CATAGQGPNTEAFF TGTGCCACCGCGGGACAGGGACCGAACACTGAAGCTTTCTTT TRBD1 TRBJ1-1 many TRBV2
CASSYQGGVLNTEAFF TGTGCCAGCAGCTACCAAGGCGGGGTCCTGAACACTGAAGCTTTCTTT NA TRBJ1-1 many TRBV3-1
CSVVQGGTEAFF TGCAGCGTGGTACAGGGTGGCACTGAAGCTTTCTTT NA TRBJ1-1 many TRBV29-1
CASIRLQGENYGYTF TGTGCCAGCATCAGGCTACAGGGGGAGAACTATGGCTACACCTTC TRBD1 TRBJ1-2 NA TRBV2
CASGLVATGGGYGYTF TGTGCTAGTGGTTTGGTAGCGACAGGGGGCGGCTATGGCTACACCTTC TRBD1 TRBJ1-2 NA TRBV12-5
CATSRGQSSYNSPLHF TGTGCCACCAGCAGGGGACAGAGCTCCTATAATTCACCCCTCCACTTT TRBD1 TRBJ1-6 many TRBV15
CASSLGLGNTEAFF TGTGCCAGCAGCTTAGGCCTTGGGAACACTGAAGCTTTCTTT NA TRBJ1-1 many TRBV13
CATSLAEGLRGELFF TGTGCCACCTCACTAGCGGAAGGGCTCAGAGGGGAGCTGTTTTTT TRBD2 TRBJ2-2 NA TRBV15
CSARDGNTGELFF TGCAGTGCTAGAGACGGAAACACCGGGGAGCTGTTTTTT NA TRBJ2-2 many TRBV20-1
CASSSPTGAPGYTF TGTGCCAGCAGCTCTCCAACGGGAGCGCCTGGCTACACCTTC NA TRBJ1-2 many TRBV27
CASSSGDRSYEQYF TGTGCCAGCAGTTCAGGGGACCGCTCCTACGAGCAGTACTTC NA TRBJ2-7 many TRBV27
CASSETPATDSYTF TGTGCCAGCAGTGAAACCCCAGCGACAGACAGCTACACCTTC NA TRBJ1-2 NA TRBV6-1
CASSSDVPNQPQHF TGTGCCAGCAGTTCCGATGTCCCCAATCAGCCCCAGCATTTT NA TRBJ1-5 NA TRBV12-3/TRBV12-4
CAGSLVQGLGYTF TGTGCCGGCAGCTTGGTACAGGGGCTTGGCTACACCTTC TRBD1 TRBJ1-2 few TRBV7-9
CASSTDALTGNTIYF TGTGCCAGCAGTACAGACGCTCTTACTGGAAACACCATATATTTT NA TRBJ1-3 many TRBV6-1
CASTGLAGGGETQYF TGTGCCAGCACGGGATTAGCGGGGGGGGGAGAGACCCAGTACTTC TRBD2 TRBJ2-5 many TRBV2
CASSYATEAFF TGTGCCAGCAGCTATGCCACTGAAGCTTTCTTT NA TRBJ1-1 many TRBV7-2
CASSLVLGQENTEAFF TGTGCCAGCAGTTTAGTATTGGGACAGGAGAACACTGAAGCTTTCTTT TRBD1 TRBJ1-1 few TRBV28
CASSTGQGAQETQYF TGTGCCAGCAGCACCGGACAGGGGGCTCAAGAGACCCAGTACTTC TRBD1 TRBJ2-5 many TRBV28
CASSPGTAWETQYF TGTGCCAGCAGCCCGGGGACAGCCTGGGAGACCCAGTACTTC TRBD1 TRBJ2-5 many TRBV7-9
CASSQPGEATEAFF TGTGCCAGCAGTCAACCAGGGGAGGCGACTGAAGCTTTCTTT NA TRBJ1-1 many TRBV6-4
CASSQIDEQYF TGTGCCAGCAGCCAGATAGACGAGCAGTACTTC NA TRBJ2-7 once TRBV3-1
CATSDFSGETQYF TGTGCCACCAGTGATTTCAGCGGAGAGACCCAGTACTTC NA TRBJ2-5 NA TRBV24-1
CASSPRTKGDTGELFF TGTGCCAGCAGCCCCCGGACGAAGGGGGACACCGGGGAGCTGTTTTTT NA TRBJ2-2 NA TRBV7-6
CASSQDRDQPQHF TGTGCCAGCAGCCAAGATCGGGATCAGCCCCAGCATTTT NA TRBJ1-5 many TRBV4-1
CASSPRPGAVGTEAFF TGTGCCAGCTCACCACGTCCCGGGGCCGTGGGCACTGAAGCTTTCTTT NA TRBJ1-1 NA TRBV18
CASSLRQVSSGANVLTF TGTGCCAGCAGTTTAAGGCAGGTGAGCTCTGGGGCCAACGTCCTGACTTTC NA TRBJ2-6 NA TRBV27
CASSLGGTGPNYGYTF TGTGCCAGCAGCTTAGGGGGGACAGGACCTAACTATGGCTACACCTTC TRBD1 TRBJ1-2 many TRBV13
CASSDAGFSETQYF TGTGCCAGCAGTGACGCGGGATTCTCGGAGACCCAGTACTTC NA TRBJ2-5 many TRBV2
CASKPGQGYEQYF TGTGCCAGCAAACCGGGACAGGGCTACGAGCAGTACTTC TRBD1 TRBJ2-7 many TRBV6-5
CASSFLQETQYF TGTGCCAGCAGTTTCCTCCAAGAGACCCAGTACTTC NA TRBJ2-5 many TRBV28
CASSPNRGQYF TGTGCCAGCAGCCCGAACAGGGGGCAGTACTTC TRBD1 TRBJ2-7 many TRBV7-8
CASSLGQGFNEQYF TGTGCCAGCAGCTTAGGACAGGGGTTCAACGAGCAGTACTTC TRBD1 TRBJ2-7 many TRBV7-9
CASSYSMRGTYEQYF TGTGCCAGCAGTTACTCCATGAGGGGGACCTACGAGCAGTACTTC NA TRBJ2-7 many TRBV6-5
CASSPLQGRNTEAFF TGTGCCAGCTCACCGCTACAGGGCAGGAACACTGAAGCTTTCTTT NA TRBJ1-1 few TRBV18
CAFLAGGWYEQYF TGTGCCTTTCTAGCGGGAGGCTGGTACGAGCAGTACTTC TRBD2 TRBJ2-7 many TRBV30
CASSPPSWAQHF TGTGCCAGTAGTCCTCCGTCCTGGGCCCAGCATTTT NA TRBJ1-5 many TRBV19
CATSDRTAANYGYTF TGTGCCACCAGTGACAGGACAGCAGCTAACTATGGCTACACCTTC NA TRBJ1-2 NA TRBV24-1
CASSPRDTYNEQFF TGTGCCAGCAGCCCCCGGGACACCTACAATGAGCAGTTCTTC NA TRBJ2-1 many TRBV11-2
CASGQGAGELFF TGTGCCAGCGGGCAGGGGGCGGGGGAGCTGTTTTTT TRBD1 TRBJ2-2 NA TRBV12-3/TRBV12-4
CASSLGNGLATLETQYF TGTGCCAGCAGCTTAGGGAATGGGCTAGCGACTCTAGAGACCCAGTACTTC NA TRBJ2-5 NA TRBV13
CASSSRDSRTYEQYF TGTGCCAGCAGCTCCCGGGACAGCCGAACCTACGAGCAGTACTTC TRBD1 TRBJ2-7 NA TRBV7-2
CASSLAPAKNIQYF TGTGCCAGCAGCTTAGCCCCGGCCAAAAACATTCAGTACTTC NA TRBJ2-4 many TRBV7-2
CSGWDETQYF TGCAGCGGATGGGACGAGACCCAGTACTTC NA TRBJ2-5 NA TRBV29-1